This T cell receptor (beta chain) was captured in a study of long-term antiretroviral therapy in people with HIV. At survey level, the immunoSEQ assay was run in its v3.0 version. Sequencing used immunoSEQ multiplex PCR; TCRdb keeps in-frame clones, though not all of them. The sample carries about 25,000 clones, 70% to 90% recorded once. Overall study results and limits: Clones with expansion before ART led the repertoire at all time points. When set beside controls, HIV repertoires had CDR3 length ranges that were narrower.

A note on this clone: The antigen is unknown.

With 1 base clipped from V and 7 bases from J, the junction kept 6 bases outside the gene matches. The CDR3 length is 14 residues. Germline values: CDR1 SNHLY, CDR2 FYNNEI. The receptor comes from a woman aged 30 to 39 with HIV. V usage is TRBV2 and J usage is TRBJ1-2; 7 nucleotides align to TRBD1. The input for sequencing was unsorted PBMCs, taken 1.9 years after starting antiretroviral therapy. Here the CDR3 reads CASSEDRGWSGYTF. CDR3 nucleotides: TGTGCCAGCAGTGAAGACAGGGGTTGGAGTGGCTACACCTTC.